One and the same sample provided the 5 T cell receptor beta chains below, sequenced in a study of T cells in Graves' hyperthyroidism and ophthalmopathy. RNA transcripts were the template for amplifying TCR beta CDR3 regions. The HTBI primer set served for first-round RT-PCR of the TCR CDR3. MiXCR, applied by TCRdb to the multiplex PCR reads, yields one record per CDR3 protein. The repertoire holds under 400,000 distinct CDR3 sequences, with around 20% as singletons. What was sequenced was blood. The origin of the receptors is a woman between 50 and 59 years old with Graves' hyperthyroidism.

The rearrangement links TRBV20-1 to TRBJ1-5; D may be TRBD1 (5 bases). Germline CDR1 reads DFQATT; CDR2 reads SNEGSKA (reference sequence). With 3 bases removed from V and 7 bases from J, the gap between germline ends came to 13 bases. The CDR3 is 13 amino acids. CDR3 residues: CSARMQGGQPQHF. The CDR3 coding sequence is TGCAGTGCTAGGATGCAGGGAGGACAGCCCCAGCATTTT.

This clonotype has at least ten counts. The chain links TRBV7-3 to TRBJ1-5; D uncertain. Trimming removed 4 bases from V and 4 bases from J, with 11 bases in between. This CDR3 region has 14 residues. Germline CDR1 SGHTA, CDR2 FQGTGA. CDR3 residues: CASSSDAGNQPQHF. Here the CDR3 DNA reads TGTGCCAGCAGCTCGGACGCCGGGAATCAGCCCCAGCATTTT.

V is TRBV28 and J is TRBJ2-1, with D unresolved. The CDR3 loop spans 15 amino acids. V dropped 1 base and J dropped 0 bases, with 7 bases sitting between them. Germline loops: CDR1 MDHEN, CDR2 SYDVKM. CDR3 sequence (DNA): TGTGCCAGCAGTTTATTAGAACCCTCCTACAATGAGCAGTTCTTC. Translated, it gives CASSLLEPSYNEQFF.

V usage is TRBV30 and J usage is TRBJ1-4, with D possibly being TRBD1 (6 bases). CDR1 and CDR2 (germline): GTSNPN, SVGIG (reference sequence). V lost 0 bases, J lost 7 bases, and 15 bases lay in between. This CDR3 has 15 amino acids. For the CDR3, the DNA is TGTGCCTGGAGTGTACCGCGGGGGGCGGGTGAAAAACTGTTTTTT. Protein: CAWSVPRGAGEKLFF.

In its sample, this clonotype was seen many times. V usage is TRBV6-1 and J usage is TRBJ1-1, with unresolved D. From germline, CDR1 is MNHNS and CDR2 SASEGT. CDR3 length: 13 amino acids. V shed 5 bases and J shed 5 bases, with 12 bases lying between them. The CDR3 nucleotides read TGTGCCAGCAGTTCGAGTGGAGGAACTGAAGCTTTCTTT. It yields the protein CASSSSGGTEAFF.